Shown below are 26 T cell receptor beta chains from a single sample sequenced in a study of blood T cell repertoires in COVID-19. The table came from immunoSEQ multiplex PCR; TCRdb's copy has only in-frame clones and leaves some out. The data contain 45,000 to 50,000 clones, approximately 85% of them singletons. The sequencing sample was made of peripheral blood. The receptor set was obtained from an elderly woman with COVID-19, enrolled during active disease.

The rearrangement links TRBV6-4 to TRBJ1-5; tentatively, D is TRBD1 (6 bases). Germline CDR1 and CDR2: MRHNA and SNTAGT. Trimming left V 4 bases short and J 3 bases short, with 7 bases between. CDR3 size: 13 residues. CDR3 loop: CASSGQVNQPQHF. For the CDR3, the DNA is TGTGCCAGCAGTGGACAGGTCAATCAGCCCCAGCATTTT.

The chain links TRBV28 to TRBJ2-1; D not certain. Trimming stripped 1 base from V and 7 bases from J, with 5 bases between. CDR1 MDHEN and CDR2 SYDVKM come from the germline V gene. The CDR3 has 12 amino acids. CDR3 coding DNA: TGTGCCAGCAGTTTATTGCAGAATGAGCAGTTCTTC. Its protein product is CASSLLQNEQFF.

The chain couples TRBV3-1 (or the pseudogene TRBV3-2) to TRBJ1-4; D possibly corresponds to TRBD1 (5 bases). Germline values: CDR1 LGHDT, CDR2 YNNKEL (reference sequence). V lost 1 base and J 4 bases, leaving 19 bases between the germline ends. The CDR3 loop spans 18 amino acids. CDR3 loop: CASSQVPRVGGGNEKLFF. Here the CDR3 DNA reads TGTGCCAGCAGCCAAGTTCCCCGTGTTGGGGGGGGTAATGAAAAACTGTTTTTT.

The CDR3 protein is CASSNQGTGGRNQPQHF. The CDR3 nucleotides read TGTGCCAGTAGTAACCAAGGGACAGGAGGTCGCAATCAGCCCCAGCATTTT. This chain joins TRBV19 and TRBJ1-5, with 8 positions matching TRBD1. Germline V CDR1 and CDR2: LNHDA, SQIVND (reference sequence). This CDR3 contains 17 residues. Germline trimming cut 4 bases from V and 2 bases from J; bases unmatched to any gene: 10.

This clone was observed once. At one end, the junction sequence differs from germline, possibly due to a read error. The rearrangement links TRBV20-1 to TRBJ2-1; D is unresolved. This CDR3 has 8 residues. Germline V gives CDR1 DFQATT, CDR2 SNEGSKA (reference sequence). Here the CDR3 reads CSPPGTLF. In DNA form, the CDR3 reads TGCAGCCCACCCGGTACTCTCTTC.

This clone was found once. This chain uses TRBV5-1 with TRBJ1-2; the D is unclear. Trimming shortened V by 0 bases and J by 0 bases, and 9 bases separated the two germline ends. This CDR3 comprises 15 residues. CDR1 and CDR2 (germline): SGHRS, YFSETQ. The CDR3: CASSLDSPANYGYTF. The CDR3 nucleotides are TGCGCCAGCAGCTTGGATTCACCAGCTAACTATGGCTACACCTTC.

This clone came up a few times. This sequence joins TRBV5-1 and TRBJ2-5; D is perhaps TRBD1 (6 bases). CDR1 SGHRS and CDR2 YFSETQ come from the germline V gene. Deletions cut 5 bases from V and 5 bases from J, with 19 bases between. The length of the CDR3 is 15 residues. In DNA, the CDR3 is TGCGCCAGCAGACAGAGGGGGAATACCGGGGAGACCCAGTACTTC. Protein sequence: CASRQRGNTGETQYF.

V gene TRBV6-6 combines with J gene TRBJ1-1; D is possibly TRBD1 (5 bases). Germline V lookup: CDR1 MNHNY, CDR2 SVGAGI (reference sequence). Trimming shortened V by 7 bases and J by 4 bases, and 13 bases separated the two germline ends. This CDR3 region has 13 residues. This CDR3 is CASNPPGGTEAFF. The DNA for the CDR3 is TGTGCCAGCAACCCACCGGGGGGCACTGAAGCTTTCTTT.

V and J are TRBV28 and TRBJ1-2, with 7 bases lining up with TRBD1. The CDR3 runs 16 residues. Germline V gene sequence: CDR1 MDHEN, CDR2 SYDVKM. V dropped 6 bases and J dropped 5; count of bases not matched to a gene: 15. CDR3 protein: CASSPVGGGRIYGYTF. CDR3 DNA sequence: TGTGCCAGCAGCCCCGTAGGGGGCGGCCGAATTTATGGCTACACCTTC.

This chain connects TRBV4-1 to TRBJ1-3; TRBD1 aligns across 7 bases. The CDR3 is 16 amino acids. Per the germline V gene, CDR1 is MGHRA and CDR2 is YSYEKL. V trimming: 4 bases; J trimming: 2 bases; junction bases outside the gene matches: 8. CDR3 sequence reads: CASSPRAGTAGNTIYF. The CDR3 coding sequence is TGCGCCAGCAGCCCGAGAGCCGGGACAGCTGGAAACACCATATATTTT.

The V gene is TRBV6-5, the J gene TRBJ1-2, with 7 bases fitting TRBD1. Germline V gene data show CDR1 as MNHEY and CDR2 as SVGAGI. Losses at the gene ends were 5 bases for V and 4 bases for J; bases not matched to a gene: 4. The CDR3 is 13 amino acids. CDR3 loop: CASSPTGFYGYTF. CDR3 sequence (DNA): TGTGCCAGCAGTCCGACAGGGTTCTATGGCTACACCTTC.

J is TRBJ2-1 and V is TRBV11-2; tentatively, D is TRBD1 (6 bases). This CDR3 has 14 residues. The V end lost 3 bases, the J end lost 5 bases, and 11 bases lay between the germline ends. Germline V lookup: CDR1 SGHAT, CDR2 FQNNGV. The CDR3: CASSFGQRNNEQFF. As DNA, the CDR3 is TGTGCCAGCAGCTTTGGACAGCGGAACAATGAGCAGTTCTTC.

The chain couples TRBV10-3 to TRBJ2-2; 11 positions match TRBD2. After removal of 0 bases from V and 5 bases from J, the junction contained 5 bases not matched to a gene. This CDR3 region has 17 residues. CDR1 ENHRY and CDR2 SYGVKD come from the germline V gene. The CDR3 DNA is TGTGCCATCAGTGAGTCTTCGAGACTAGCGGGAACCGGGGAGCTGTTTTTT. Amino acids: CAISESSRLAGTGELFF.

The J gene is TRBJ1-6, the V gene TRBV2, with D perhaps matching TRBD1 (6 bases). V was shortened by 6 bases and J by 7 bases, with 16 bases between the two germline ends. Per germline, CDR1 SNHLY and CDR2 FYNNEI. CDR3 length: 15 amino acids. The CDR3 loop reads CASRQMDSPNSPLHF. As DNA, the CDR3 is TGTGCCAGCAGACAGATGGACAGCCCCAATTCACCCCTCCACTTT.

This clone was seen only once. The gene calls are TRBV12-3 or TRBV12-4 and TRBJ2-2; tentatively, D is TRBD1 (6 bases). The CDR3 is 12 amino acids. V was clipped by 9 bases and J by 6 bases, with 11 bases between them. The CDR3 loop is CARQGNPGELFF. CDR3 bases: TGTGCCAGACAGGGCAATCCCGGGGAGCTGTTTTTT.

This clone was seen just once. The chain is built from TRBV5-1 and TRBJ1-2; 8 bases map to TRBD1. Germline-derived CDR1 and CDR2 are SGHRS and YFSETQ. The V gene end was trimmed by 0 bases and the J gene end by 6 bases; junction bases not matched to a gene: 4. This CDR3 region has 14 residues. The CDR3 bases are TGCGCCAGCAGCTTGGGCCAGGGGGCGAATGGCTACACCTTC. Translating gives CASSLGQGANGYTF. Using reference TRBV5-1 and TRBJ1-2 for the parts outside the CDR3, the full variable domain is KAGVTQTPRYLIKTRGQQVTLSCSPISGHRSVSWYQQTPGQGLQFLFEYFSETQRNKGNFPGRFSGRQFSNSRSEMNVSTLELGDSALYLCASSLGQGANGYTFGSGTRLTVV.

The chain couples TRBV19 to TRBJ2-1; no reliable D call. The CDR3 sequence is 15 residues long. The germline V gene encodes CDR1 LNHDA and CDR2 SQIVND (reference sequence). Trimming pared 5 bases from V and 0 bases from J, leaving 11 bases between. CDR3 residues: CASSLLPSSYNEQFF. The CDR3 DNA is TGTGCCAGTAGTTTGTTGCCGAGCTCCTACAATGAGCAGTTCTTC.

The rearrangement joins TRBV18 to TRBJ1-6; TRBD1 aligns across 8 bases. With V trimmed by 6 bases and J by 9 bases, 4 bases remained unmatched. CDR1 is KGHSH and CDR2 is LQKENI in the germline V gene. This CDR3 has 13 residues. The CDR3 reads CASSVDRGSPLHF. As DNA, the CDR3 is TGTGCCAGCTCCGTAGACAGGGGTTCACCCCTCCACTTT. Combining the CDR3 with reference TRBV18 and TRBJ1-6 gives the whole variable domain NAGVMQNPRHLVRRRGQEARLRCSPMKGHSHVYWYRQLPEEGLKFMVYLQKENIIDESGMPKERFSAEFPKEGPSILRIQQVVRGDSAAYFCASSVDRGSPLHFGNGTRLTVT.

The chain uses TRBV10-3 and TRBJ2-1; 7 nucleotides match TRBD2. V dropped 8 bases and J dropped 6; count of bases not matched to a gene: 10. Germline CDR1 ENHRY, CDR2 SYGVKD. The CDR3 runs to 14 residues. CDR3 in DNA: TGTGCCATCGCCTCTAGCGGAGGTGGCAATGAGCAGTTCTTC. This sequence encodes CAIASSGGGNEQFF.

This clone was detected only a few times. The chain employs TRBV7-9 and TRBJ2-7; TRBD1 matches 9 bases. V was pared by 1 base and J by 5 bases, with 3 bases of the junction left unmatched. This CDR3 spans 14 amino acids. The germline CDR1 and CDR2 sequences are SEHNR and FQNEAQ (reference sequence). The CDR3 DNA reads TGTGCCAGCAGCTTAGAGACAGGGGGAAACGAGCAGTACTTC. This gives the protein CASSLETGGNEQYF.

V and J are TRBV6-7 and TRBJ1-6; D gene uncertain. TRBV6-7 is an ORF for which the function is uncertain. V was shortened by 5 bases and J by 3 bases, with 11 bases between the two germline ends. This CDR3 region has 15 residues. DNA of the CDR3: TGTGCCAGCAGTACCAGACACTGCTATAATTCACCCCTCCACTTT. It is translated as CASSTRHCYNSPLHF.

This chain joins TRBV3-1 (or the pseudogene TRBV3-2) and TRBJ2-7; 10 positions agree with TRBD1. Germline CDR1 is LGHDT and CDR2 is YNNKEL (reference sequence). The CDR3 extends over 15 amino acids. V gave up 4 bases and J gave up 6 bases; unmatched junction bases: 9. The CDR3 DNA reads as TGTGCCAGCAGCCTGCCGACAGGGGGCTGGGTCGAGCAGTACTTC. Encoded protein: CASSLPTGGWVEQYF.

V is TRBV19 and J is TRBJ1-4; a weak D match, TRBD1 (6 bases). The germline CDR1 and CDR2 sequences are LNHDA and SQIVND (reference sequence). Trimming took off 3 bases at V and 7 bases at J, with 12 bases between the two ends. This CDR3 spans 14 amino acids. The CDR3 here is CASSIGGLGEKLFF. CDR3 nucleotides: TGTGCCAGTAGTATCGGGGGGCTCGGTGAAAAACTGTTTTTT.

This chain connects TRBV3-1 (or the pseudogene TRBV3-2) to TRBJ1-5, with D possibly TRBD1 on 6 matching bases. The V gene's germline CDR1 is LGHDT and CDR2 YNNKEL (reference sequence). This CDR3 comprises 15 residues. V shed 3 bases and J shed 6 bases, with 15 bases lying between them. CDR3 sequence (DNA): TGTGCCAGCAGCCAGGAGGGGGGGGTAGGTCAGCCCCAGCATTTT. Translating gives CASSQEGGVGQPQHF.

CDR3: CASSEGRALGQATQNTEAFF. CDR3 bases: TGTGCCAGCAGTGAAGGTCGTGCTTTGGGACAGGCGACACAGAACACTGAAGCTTTCTTT. The chain combines TRBV6-1 with TRBJ1-1; TRBD1 matches 8 bases. CDR1 is MNHNS and CDR2 is SASEGT in the germline V gene. The V segment lost 1 base and the J segment 1 base; nucleotides outside the gene matches: 17. This CDR3 is built from 20 residues.

The rearrangement links TRBV11-1 to TRBJ1-5; possibly TRBD1 for D (5 bases). The CDR3 totals 13 residues. The V gene's germline CDR1 is SGHAT and CDR2 FQDESV (reference sequence). V dropped 1 base and J dropped 7 bases, with 8 bases sitting between them. CDR3 protein: CASSLDRSQPQHF. CDR3 nucleotide sequence: TGTGCCAGCAGCTTAGACAGGAGCCAGCCCCAGCATTTT.